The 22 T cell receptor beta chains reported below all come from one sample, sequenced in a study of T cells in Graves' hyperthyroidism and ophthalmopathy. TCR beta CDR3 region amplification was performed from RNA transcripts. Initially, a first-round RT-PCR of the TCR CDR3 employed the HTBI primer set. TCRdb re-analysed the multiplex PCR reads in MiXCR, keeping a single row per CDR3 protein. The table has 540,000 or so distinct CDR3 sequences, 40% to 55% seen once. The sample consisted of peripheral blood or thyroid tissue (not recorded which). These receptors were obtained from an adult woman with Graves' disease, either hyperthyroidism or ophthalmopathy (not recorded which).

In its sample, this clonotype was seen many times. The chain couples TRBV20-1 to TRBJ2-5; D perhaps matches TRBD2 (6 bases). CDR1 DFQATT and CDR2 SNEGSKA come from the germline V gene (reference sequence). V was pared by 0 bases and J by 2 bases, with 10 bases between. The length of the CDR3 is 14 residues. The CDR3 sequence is CSARDRRGQETQYF. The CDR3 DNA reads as TGCAGTGCTAGAGATCGGAGGGGACAAGAGACCCAGTACTTC.

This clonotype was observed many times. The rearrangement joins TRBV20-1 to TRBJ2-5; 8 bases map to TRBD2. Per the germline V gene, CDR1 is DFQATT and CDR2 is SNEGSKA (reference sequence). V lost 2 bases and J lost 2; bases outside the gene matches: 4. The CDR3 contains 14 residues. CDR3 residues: CSARSGGGQETQYF. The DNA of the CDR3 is TGCAGTGCTAGAAGCGGGGGAGGGCAAGAGACCCAGTACTTC.

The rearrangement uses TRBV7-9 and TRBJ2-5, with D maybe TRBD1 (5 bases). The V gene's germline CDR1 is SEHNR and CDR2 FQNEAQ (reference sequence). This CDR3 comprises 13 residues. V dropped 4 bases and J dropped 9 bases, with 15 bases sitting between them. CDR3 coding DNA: TGTGCCAGCAGCTACGTTGGGGCTGAGGCCCAGTACTTC. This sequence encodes CASSYVGAEAQYF.

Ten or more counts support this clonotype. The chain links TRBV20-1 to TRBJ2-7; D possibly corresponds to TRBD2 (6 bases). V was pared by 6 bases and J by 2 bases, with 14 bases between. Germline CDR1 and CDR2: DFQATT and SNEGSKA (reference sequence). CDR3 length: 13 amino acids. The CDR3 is CSAARENTYEQYF. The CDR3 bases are TGCAGTGCAGCGCGGGAAAACACCTACGAGCAGTACTTC.

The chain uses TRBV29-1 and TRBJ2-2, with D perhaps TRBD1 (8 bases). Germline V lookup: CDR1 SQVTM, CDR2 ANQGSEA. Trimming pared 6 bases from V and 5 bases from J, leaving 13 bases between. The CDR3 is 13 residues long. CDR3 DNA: TGCAGCGTCGACAGGGGAGGGACCGGGGAGCTGTTTTTT. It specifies CSVDRGGTGELFF.

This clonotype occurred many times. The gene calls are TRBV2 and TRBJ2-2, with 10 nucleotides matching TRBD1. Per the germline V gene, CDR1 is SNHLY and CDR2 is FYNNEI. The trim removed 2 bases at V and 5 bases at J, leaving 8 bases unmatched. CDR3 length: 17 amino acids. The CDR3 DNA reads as TGTGCCAGCAGTGAAACTGGACAGGGGGTTGGTACCGGGGAGCTGTTTTTT. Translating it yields CASSETGQGVGTGELFF.

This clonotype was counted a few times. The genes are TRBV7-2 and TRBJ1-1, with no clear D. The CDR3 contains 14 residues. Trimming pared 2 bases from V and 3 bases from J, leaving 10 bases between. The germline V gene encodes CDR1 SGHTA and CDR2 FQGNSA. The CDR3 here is CASSLSVLDTEAFF. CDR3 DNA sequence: TGTGCCAGCAGCTTAAGTGTATTGGACACTGAAGCTTTCTTT.

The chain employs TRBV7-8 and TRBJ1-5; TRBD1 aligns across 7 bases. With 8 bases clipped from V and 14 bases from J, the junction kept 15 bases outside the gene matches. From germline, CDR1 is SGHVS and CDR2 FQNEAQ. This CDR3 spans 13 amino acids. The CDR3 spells CASPGETGIYEHF. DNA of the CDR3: TGTGCCAGCCCCGGGGAGACAGGGATCTACGAGCATTTT. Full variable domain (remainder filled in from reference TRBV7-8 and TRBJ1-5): GAGVSQSPRYKVAKRGQDVALRCDPISGHVSLFWYQQALGQGPEFLTYFQNEAQLDKSGLPSDRFFAERPEGSVSTLKIQRTQQEDSAVYLCASPGETGIYEHFGDGTRLSIL.

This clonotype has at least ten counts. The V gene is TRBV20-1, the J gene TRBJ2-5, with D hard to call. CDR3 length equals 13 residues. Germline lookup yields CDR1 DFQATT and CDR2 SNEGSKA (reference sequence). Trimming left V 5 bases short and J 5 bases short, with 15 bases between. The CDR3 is CSADHGRRETQYF. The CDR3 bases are TGCAGTGCTGACCATGGCCGTCGGGAGACCCAGTACTTC.

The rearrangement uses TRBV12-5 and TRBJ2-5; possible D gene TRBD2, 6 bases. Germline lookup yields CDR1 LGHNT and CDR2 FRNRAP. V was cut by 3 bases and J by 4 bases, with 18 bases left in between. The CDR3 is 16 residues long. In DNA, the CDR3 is TGTGCTAGTGGTTTAGGTGTAGCTCCCGGGGGAGAGACCCAGTACTTC. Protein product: CASGLGVAPGGETQYF.

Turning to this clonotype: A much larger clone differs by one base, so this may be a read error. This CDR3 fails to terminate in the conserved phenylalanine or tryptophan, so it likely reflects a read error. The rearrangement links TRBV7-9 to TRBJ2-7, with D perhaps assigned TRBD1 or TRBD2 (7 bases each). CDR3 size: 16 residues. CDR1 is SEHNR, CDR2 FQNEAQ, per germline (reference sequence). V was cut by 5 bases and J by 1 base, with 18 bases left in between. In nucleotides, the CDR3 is TGTGCCAGCAGCCCGGAGGGGCAGGGGGGGTCCTACGAGCAGTACCTC. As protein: CASSPEGQGGSYEQYL.

CDR3 DNA sequence: TGCAGTGCTACTGAAGGGTATAATTCACCCCTCCACTTT. Encoded protein: CSATEGYNSPLHF. J is TRBJ1-6 and V is TRBV20-1, with unresolved D. CDR1 and CDR2 from the germline V gene are DFQATT and SNEGSKA (reference sequence). V was trimmed by 4 bases and J by 4 bases, leaving 8 bases between them. CDR3 size: 13 residues.

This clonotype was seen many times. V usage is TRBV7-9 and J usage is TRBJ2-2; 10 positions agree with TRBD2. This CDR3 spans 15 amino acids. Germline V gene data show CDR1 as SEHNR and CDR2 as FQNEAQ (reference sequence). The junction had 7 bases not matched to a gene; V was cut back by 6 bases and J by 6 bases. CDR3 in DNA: TGTGCCAGCAGGGCCCTAGCGGGGGCTGCCGGGGAGCTGTTTTTT. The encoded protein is CASRALAGAAGELFF.

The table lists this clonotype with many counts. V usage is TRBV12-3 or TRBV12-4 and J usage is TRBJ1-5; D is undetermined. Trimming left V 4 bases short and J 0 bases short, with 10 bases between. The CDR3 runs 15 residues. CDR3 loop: CASSSDGDSNQPQHF. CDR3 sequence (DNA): TGTGCCAGCAGTTCCGACGGAGATAGCAATCAGCCCCAGCATTTT.

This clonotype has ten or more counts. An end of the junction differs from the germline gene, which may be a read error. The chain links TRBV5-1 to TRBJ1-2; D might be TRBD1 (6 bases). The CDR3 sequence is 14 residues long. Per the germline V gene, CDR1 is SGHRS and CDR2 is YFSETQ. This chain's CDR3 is CASSLSGGGYGYTF. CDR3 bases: TGTGCCAGCAGTTTGTCGGGGGGCGGCTATGGCTACACCTTC.

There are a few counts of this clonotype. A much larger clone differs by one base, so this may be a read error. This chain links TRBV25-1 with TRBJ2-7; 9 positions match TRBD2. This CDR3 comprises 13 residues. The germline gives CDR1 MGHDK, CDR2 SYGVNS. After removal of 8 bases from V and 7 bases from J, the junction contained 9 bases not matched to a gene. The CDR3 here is CASQRGEADEQYF. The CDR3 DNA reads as TGTGCCAGCCAGCGGGGGGAAGCCGATGAGCAGTACTTC.

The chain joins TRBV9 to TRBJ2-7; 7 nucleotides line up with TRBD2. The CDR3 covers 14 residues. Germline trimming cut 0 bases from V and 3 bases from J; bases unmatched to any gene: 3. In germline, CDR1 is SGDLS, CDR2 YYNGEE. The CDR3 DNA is TGTGCCAGCAGCGTAGGGGGAGGGAACTACGAGCAGTACTTC. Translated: CASSVGGGNYEQYF.

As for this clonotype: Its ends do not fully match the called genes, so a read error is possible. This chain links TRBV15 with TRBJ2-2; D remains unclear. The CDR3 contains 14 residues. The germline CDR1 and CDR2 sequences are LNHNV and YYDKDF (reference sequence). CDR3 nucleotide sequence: TGTGCCACCAGCAGAGAAGACAACACTGGGGAGCTGTTTTTT. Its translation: CATSREDNTGELFF.

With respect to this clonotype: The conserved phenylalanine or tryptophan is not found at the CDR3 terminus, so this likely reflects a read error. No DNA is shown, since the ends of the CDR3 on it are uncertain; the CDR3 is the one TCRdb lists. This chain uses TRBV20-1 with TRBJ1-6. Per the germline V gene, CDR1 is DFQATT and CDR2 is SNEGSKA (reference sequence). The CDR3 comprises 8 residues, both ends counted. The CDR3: CSARDPNG.

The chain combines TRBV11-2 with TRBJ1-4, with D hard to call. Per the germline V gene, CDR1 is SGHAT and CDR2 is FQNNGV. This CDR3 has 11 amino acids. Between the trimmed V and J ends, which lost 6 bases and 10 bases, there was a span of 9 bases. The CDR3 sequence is CASSSGRKLFF. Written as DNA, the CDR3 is TGTGCCAGCAGTTCTGGCAGAAAACTGTTTTTT.

CDR3 sequence: CAIDRGGTTEAFF. CDR3 coding DNA: TGTGCCATCGATCGGGGAGGAACCACTGAAGCTTTCTTT. V gene TRBV28 combines with J gene TRBJ1-1, with D uncertain. Trimming removed 10 bases from V and 4 bases from J, with 16 bases in between. Germline V gives CDR1 MDHEN, CDR2 SYDVKM. The CDR3 extends over 13 amino acids. Full variable domain (remainder filled in from reference TRBV28 and TRBJ1-1): DVKVTQSSRYLVKRTGEKVFLECVQDMDHENMFWYRQDPGLGLRLIYFSYDVKMKEKGDIPEGYSVSREKKERFSLILESASTNQTSMYLCAIDRGGTTEAFFGQGTRLTVV.

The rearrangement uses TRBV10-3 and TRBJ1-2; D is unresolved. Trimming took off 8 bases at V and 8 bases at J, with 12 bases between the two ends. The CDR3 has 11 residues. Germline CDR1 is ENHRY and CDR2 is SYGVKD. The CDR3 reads CAILRVGGYTF. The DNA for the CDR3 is TGTGCCATCCTAAGGGTGGGAGGCTACACCTTC.